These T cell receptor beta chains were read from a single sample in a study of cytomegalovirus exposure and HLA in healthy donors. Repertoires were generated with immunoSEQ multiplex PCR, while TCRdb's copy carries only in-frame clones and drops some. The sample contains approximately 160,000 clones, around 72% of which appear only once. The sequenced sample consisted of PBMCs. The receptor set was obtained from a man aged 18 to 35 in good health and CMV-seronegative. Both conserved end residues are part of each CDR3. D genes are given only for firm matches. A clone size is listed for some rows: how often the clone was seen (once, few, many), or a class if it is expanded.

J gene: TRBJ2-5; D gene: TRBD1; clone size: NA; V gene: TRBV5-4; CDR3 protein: CASRDGTGQETQYF; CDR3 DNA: TGTGCCAGCAGGGACGGGACAGGCCAAGAGACCCAGTACTTC
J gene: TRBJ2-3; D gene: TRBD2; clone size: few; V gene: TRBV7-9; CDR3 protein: CSSSPGLAGPVGTDTQYF; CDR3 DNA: TGTTCCAGCAGCCCGGGACTAGCGGGTCCAGTGGGGACAGATACGCAGTATTTT
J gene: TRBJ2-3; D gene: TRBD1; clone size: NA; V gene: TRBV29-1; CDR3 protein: CSVEYRGGTDTQYF; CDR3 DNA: TGCAGCGTTGAATACAGGGGGGGCACAGATACGCAGTATTTT
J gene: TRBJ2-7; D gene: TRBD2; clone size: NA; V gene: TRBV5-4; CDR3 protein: CASSFPGTSGSYEQYF; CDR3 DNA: TGTGCCAGCAGCTTCCCCGGGACTAGCGGCTCCTACGAGCAGTACTTC
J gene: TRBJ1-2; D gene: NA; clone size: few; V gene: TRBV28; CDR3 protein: CASSSNYGYTF; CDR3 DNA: TGTGCCAGCAGCTCGAACTATGGCTACACCTTC
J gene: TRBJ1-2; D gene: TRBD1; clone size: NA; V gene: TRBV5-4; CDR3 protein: CASSLPGQGRDYTF; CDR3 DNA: TGTGCCAGCAGCTTACCCGGACAGGGGCGGGACTACACCTTC
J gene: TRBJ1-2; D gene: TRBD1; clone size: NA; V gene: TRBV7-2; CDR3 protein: CASSRDRRYGYTF; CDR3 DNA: TGTGCCAGCAGCCGGGACAGGCGCTATGGCTACACCTTC
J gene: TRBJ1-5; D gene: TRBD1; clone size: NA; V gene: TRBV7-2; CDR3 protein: CASNTGTGNQPQHF; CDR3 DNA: TGTGCCAGCAACACCGGGACAGGCAATCAGCCCCAGCATTTT
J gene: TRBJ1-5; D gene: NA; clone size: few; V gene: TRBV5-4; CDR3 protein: CASSPGLGQPQHF; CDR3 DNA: TGTGCCAGCAGTCCGGGGTTGGGACAGCCCCAGCATTTT
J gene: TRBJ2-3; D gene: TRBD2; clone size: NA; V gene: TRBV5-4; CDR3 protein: CASSFPGLAGATDTQYF; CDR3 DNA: TGTGCCAGCAGCTTTCCGGGACTAGCGGGAGCCACAGATACGCAGTATTTT
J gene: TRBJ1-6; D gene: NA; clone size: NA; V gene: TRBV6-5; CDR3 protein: CASNTGPNSPLHF; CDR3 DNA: TGTGCCAGCAATACAGGGCCTAATTCACCCCTCCACTTT
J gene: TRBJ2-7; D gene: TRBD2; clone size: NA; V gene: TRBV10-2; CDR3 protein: CASSGAGYEQYF; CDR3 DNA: TGCGCCAGCAGCGGAGCGGGATACGAGCAGTACTTC
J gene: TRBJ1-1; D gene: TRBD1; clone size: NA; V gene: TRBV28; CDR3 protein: CASDRGDRTEAFF; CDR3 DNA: TGTGCCAGCGACAGGGGGGATCGCACTGAAGCTTTCTTT
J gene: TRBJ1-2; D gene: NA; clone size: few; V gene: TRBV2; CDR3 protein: CASSGTFGGYTF; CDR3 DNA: TGTGCCAGCAGTGGGACTTTTGGAGGCTACACCTTC
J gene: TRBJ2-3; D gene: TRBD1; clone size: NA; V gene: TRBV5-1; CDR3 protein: CASRSGGGTYLTDTQYF; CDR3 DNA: TGCGCCAGCCGCTCAGGGGGCGGGACCTATCTCACAGATACGCAGTATTTT
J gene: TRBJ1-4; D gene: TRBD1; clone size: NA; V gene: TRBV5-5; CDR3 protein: CASGTAATNEKLFF; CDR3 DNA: TGTGCCAGCGGGACAGCGGCAACTAATGAAAAACTGTTTTTT
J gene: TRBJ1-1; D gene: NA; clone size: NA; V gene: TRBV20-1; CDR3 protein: CSAKINTEAFF; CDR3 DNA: TGCAGTGCCAAAATTAACACTGAAGCTTTCTTT
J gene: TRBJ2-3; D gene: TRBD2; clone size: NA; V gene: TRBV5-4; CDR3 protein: CASSLTAGSTDTQYF; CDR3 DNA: TGTGCCAGCAGCTTGACAGCGGGAAGCACAGATACGCAGTATTTT
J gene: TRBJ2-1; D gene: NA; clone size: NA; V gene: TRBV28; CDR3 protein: CASRPIRVLYNEQFF; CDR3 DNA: TGTGCCAGCAGGCCGATCAGGGTTCTCTACAATGAGCAGTTCTTC
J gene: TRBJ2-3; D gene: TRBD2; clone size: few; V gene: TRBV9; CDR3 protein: CASSPSGSMWDTQYF; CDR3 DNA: TGTGCCAGCAGCCCTAGCGGGAGTATGTGGGATACGCAGTATTTT
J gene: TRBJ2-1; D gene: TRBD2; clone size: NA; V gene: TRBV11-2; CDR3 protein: CASSLVAGVGADEQFF; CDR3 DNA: TGTGCCAGCAGCTTAGTAGCGGGAGTAGGGGCGGATGAGCAGTTCTTC
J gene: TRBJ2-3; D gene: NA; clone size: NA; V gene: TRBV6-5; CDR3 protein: CASSGAWPGDTQYF; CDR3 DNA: TGTGCCAGCAGTGGGGCATGGCCCGGGGATACGCAGTATTTT
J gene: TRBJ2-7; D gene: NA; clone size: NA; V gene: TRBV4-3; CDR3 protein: CASSQGRGVIVEQYF; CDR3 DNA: TGCGCCAGCAGCCAAGGCAGGGGGGTTATAGTCGAGCAGTACTTC
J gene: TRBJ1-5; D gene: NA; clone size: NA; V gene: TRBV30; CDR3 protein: CAWGEGGSQPQHF; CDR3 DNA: TGTGCCTGGGGGGAGGGGGGCTCGCAGCCCCAGCATTTT
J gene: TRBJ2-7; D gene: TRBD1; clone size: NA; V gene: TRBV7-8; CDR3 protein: CASILGRGTGSYEQYF; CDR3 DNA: TGTGCCAGCATCCTAGGGCGGGGGACAGGGTCCTACGAGCAGTACTTC
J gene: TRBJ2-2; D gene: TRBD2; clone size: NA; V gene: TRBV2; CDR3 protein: CASSRGLAGGHGLFF; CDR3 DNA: TGTGCCAGCAGTAGGGGACTAGCGGGAGGGCACGGGCTGTTTTTT
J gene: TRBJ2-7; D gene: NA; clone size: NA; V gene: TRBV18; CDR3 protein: CASSPPVAGVFDEQYF; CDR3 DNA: TGTGCCAGCTCACCACCCGTGGCAGGGGTTTTTGACGAGCAGTACTTC
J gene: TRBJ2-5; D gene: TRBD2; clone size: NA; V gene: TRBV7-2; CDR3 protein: CASSLTASGRETQYF; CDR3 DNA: TGTGCCAGCAGCTTAACGGCTAGCGGCAGGGAGACCCAGTACTTC
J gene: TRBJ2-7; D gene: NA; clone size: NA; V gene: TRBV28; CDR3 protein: CASSIGQNPSYEQYF; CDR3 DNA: TGTGCCAGCAGTATCGGACAGAACCCCTCCTACGAGCAGTACTTC
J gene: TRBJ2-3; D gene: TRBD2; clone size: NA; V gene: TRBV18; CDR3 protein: CASSPTAPLAGGSDTQYF; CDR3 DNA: TGTGCCAGCTCACCAACGGCTCCTCTAGCGGGAGGAAGTGATACGCAGTATTTT
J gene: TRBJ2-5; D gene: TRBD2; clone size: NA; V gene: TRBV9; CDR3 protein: CASSVEGGGLAGEETQYF; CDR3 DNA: TGTGCCAGCAGCGTAGAGGGGGGGGGACTAGCGGGGGAGGAGACCCAGTACTTC
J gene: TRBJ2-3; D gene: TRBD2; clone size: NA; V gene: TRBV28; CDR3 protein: CASTPPGLAGLTDTQYF; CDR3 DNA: TGTGCCAGCACCCCCCCCGGGCTAGCGGGACTCACAGATACGCAGTATTTT
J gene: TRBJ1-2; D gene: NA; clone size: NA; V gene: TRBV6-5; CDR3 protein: CASSFTGGNGYTF; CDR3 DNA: TGTGCCAGCAGTTTCACGGGAGGCAATGGCTACACCTTC
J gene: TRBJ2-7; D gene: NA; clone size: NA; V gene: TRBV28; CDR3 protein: CASNPGGAIYEQYF; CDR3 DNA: TGTGCCAGCAATCCGGGCGGGGCCATCTACGAGCAGTACTTC
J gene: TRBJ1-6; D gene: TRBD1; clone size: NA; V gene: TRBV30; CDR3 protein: CAWSVGTGEGALHF; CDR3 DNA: TGTGCCTGGAGTGTAGGGACAGGGGAAGGAGCCCTCCACTTT
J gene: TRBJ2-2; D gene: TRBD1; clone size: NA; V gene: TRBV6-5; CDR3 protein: CASIRQGTGELFF; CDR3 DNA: TGTGCCAGCATCCGACAGGGTACCGGGGAGCTGTTTTTT
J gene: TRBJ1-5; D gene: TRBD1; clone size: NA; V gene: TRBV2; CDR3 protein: CASSEEGAQNQPQHF; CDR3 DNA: TGTGCCAGCAGTGAGGAGGGGGCACAGAATCAGCCCCAGCATTTT
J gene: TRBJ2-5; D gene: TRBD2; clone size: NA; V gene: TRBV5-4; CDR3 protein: CASRTGLADQETQYF; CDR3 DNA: TGTGCCAGCAGAACGGGACTAGCGGACCAAGAGACCCAGTACTTC
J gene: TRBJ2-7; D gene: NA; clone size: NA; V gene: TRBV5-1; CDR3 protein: CASNPGEGVEQYF; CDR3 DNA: TGCGCCAGCAACCCAGGGGAGGGGGTCGAGCAGTACTTC
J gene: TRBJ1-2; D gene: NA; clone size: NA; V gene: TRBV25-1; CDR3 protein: CASSEKGDYGYTF; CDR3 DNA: TGTGCCAGCAGTGAAAAAGGAGACTATGGCTACACCTTC
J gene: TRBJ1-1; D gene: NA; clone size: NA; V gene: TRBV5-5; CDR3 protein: CASSFGGALNTEAFF; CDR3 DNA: TGTGCCAGCAGCTTTGGGGGGGCCCTGAACACTGAAGCTTTCTTT
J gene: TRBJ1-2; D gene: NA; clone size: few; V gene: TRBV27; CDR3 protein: CASSLADTGYGYTF; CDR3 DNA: TGTGCCAGCAGTTTAGCGGATACCGGGTATGGCTACACCTTC
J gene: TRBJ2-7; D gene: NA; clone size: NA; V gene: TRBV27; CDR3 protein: CASSLGPGHEQYF; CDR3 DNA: TGTGCCAGCAGTTTGGGGCCGGGCCACGAGCAGTACTTC
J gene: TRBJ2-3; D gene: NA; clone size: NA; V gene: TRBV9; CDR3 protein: CASSVSGTHYTDTQYF; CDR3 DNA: TGTGCCAGCAGCGTCTCCGGGACACACTACACAGATACGCAGTATTTT
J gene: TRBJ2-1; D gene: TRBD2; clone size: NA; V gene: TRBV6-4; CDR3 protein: CASSLREAGDEQFF; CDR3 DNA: TGTGCCAGCAGTCTGCGGGAGGCCGGGGATGAGCAGTTCTTC
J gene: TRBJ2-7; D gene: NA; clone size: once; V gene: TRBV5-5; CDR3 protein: CASSPDNWGSYEQYF; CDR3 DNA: TGTGCCAGCAGCCCGGACAACTGGGGCTCCTACGAGCAGTACTTC
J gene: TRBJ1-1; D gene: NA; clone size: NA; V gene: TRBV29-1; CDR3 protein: CSVESPENTEAFF; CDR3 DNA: TGCAGCGTTGAATCCCCAGAAAACACTGAAGCTTTCTTT
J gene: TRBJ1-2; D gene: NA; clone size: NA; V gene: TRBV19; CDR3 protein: CASRWEGSYGYTF; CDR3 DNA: TGTGCCAGTAGATGGGAGGGCTCCTATGGCTACACCTTC
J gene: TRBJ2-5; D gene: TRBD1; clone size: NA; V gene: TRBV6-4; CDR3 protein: CASRGEGARHRLETQYF; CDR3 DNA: TGTGCCAGCAGGGGAGAGGGGGCCCGGCATCGTTTAGAGACCCAGTACTTC
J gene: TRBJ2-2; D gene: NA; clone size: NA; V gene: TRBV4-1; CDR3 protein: CASSGGGTANTGEPFF; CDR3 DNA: TGCGCCAGCAGCGGAGGAGGGACAGCTAACACCGGGGAGCCGTTTTTT
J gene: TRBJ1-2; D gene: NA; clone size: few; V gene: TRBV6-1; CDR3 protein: CASRLDRNYGYTF; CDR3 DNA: TGTGCCAGCAGATTAGACAGGAACTATGGCTACACCTTC
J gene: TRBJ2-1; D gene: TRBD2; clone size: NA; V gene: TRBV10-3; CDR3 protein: CAISDGGESYNEQFF; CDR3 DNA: TGTGCCATCAGTGACGGGGGGGAGTCCTACAATGAGCAGTTCTTC
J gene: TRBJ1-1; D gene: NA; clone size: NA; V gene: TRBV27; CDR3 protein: CASSLDGTDTEAFF; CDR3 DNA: TGTGCCAGCAGTTTAGATGGCACAGACACTGAAGCTTTCTTT
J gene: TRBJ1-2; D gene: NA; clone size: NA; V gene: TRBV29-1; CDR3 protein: CSVVPDRMWGYTF; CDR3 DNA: TGCAGCGTTGTCCCCGACAGGATGTGGGGCTACACCTTC
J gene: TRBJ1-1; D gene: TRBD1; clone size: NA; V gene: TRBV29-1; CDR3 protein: CSGDREGTEAFF; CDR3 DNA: TGCAGCGGGGACAGGGAGGGGACTGAAGCTTTCTTT
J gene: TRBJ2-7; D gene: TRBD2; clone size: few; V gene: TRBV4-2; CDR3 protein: CASSQDPSGGNYEQYF; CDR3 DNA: TGTGCCAGCAGCCAAGATCCATCGGGAGGAAACTACGAGCAGTACTTC
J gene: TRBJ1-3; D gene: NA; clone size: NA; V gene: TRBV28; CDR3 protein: CASGSPPWAGNTIYF; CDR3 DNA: TGTGCCAGCGGATCCCCCCCGTGGGCCGGAAACACCATATATTTT